These 15 T cell receptor beta chains were sequenced from one sample in a study of shared clonotypes between healthy human individuals. Assay used: immunoSEQ multiplex PCR; TCRdb lists only in-frame clones, some missing. This table has roughly 1,800,000 clones, about 95% appearing once. CD45RO-negative cells were positively selected for CCR7, leaving out terminally differentiated effector memory CD45RA+ cells. Sequencing was performed on naive CD8+ T cells sorted from blood. All receptors derive from a man aged 18 to 30 in good health.

The V call is TRBV7-9, the J call TRBJ2-7; a possible D gene is TRBD1 (6 bases). Germline V gene lookup returns CDR1 SEHNR and CDR2 FQNEAQ (reference sequence). This CDR3 comprises 16 residues. The CDR3 sequence: CVSAEPTGSGIYEQYF. CDR3 DNA sequence: TGTGTTTCAGCCGAGCCCACAGGGAGCGGTATCTACGAGCAGTACTTC.

The chain employs TRBV30 and TRBJ1-6; D ambiguous. The germline CDR1 and CDR2 sequences are GTSNPN and SVGIG (reference sequence). CDR3 length: 14 amino acids. The V end lost 4 bases, the J end lost 3 bases, and 10 bases lay between the germline ends. CDR3 bases: TGTGCCTGGAACCCTTCGAGCTATAATTCACCCCTCCACTTT. This sequence encodes CAWNPSSYNSPLHF.

The chain is built from TRBV7-8 and TRBJ1-4, with D unresolved. This CDR3 comprises 15 residues. V lost 1 base to trimming and J lost 3 bases, with 9 bases between them. Looked up from germline, CDR1 is SGHVS and CDR2 is FQNEAQ. This CDR3 is CASSLDAAPNEKLFF. The CDR3 DNA follows: TGTGCCAGCAGCTTAGATGCGGCGCCTAATGAAAAACTGTTTTTT.

The chain combines TRBV5-1 with TRBJ1-1, with a weak D call TRBD1 (5 bases). This CDR3 region has 15 residues. Trimming removed 3 bases from V and 1 base from J, with 13 bases in between. Germline assignment: CDR1 SGHRS and CDR2 YFSETQ. The chain's CDR3 is CASSSTTEGNTEAFF. CDR3 nucleotides: TGCGCCAGCAGCTCGACGACAGAGGGGAACACTGAAGCTTTCTTT.

The genes are TRBV6-1 and TRBJ1-3; D gene ambiguous. Trimming cost V 2 bases and J 2 bases, with 4 bases left between them. The germline V gene has CDR1 MNHNS and CDR2 SASEGT. The CDR3 sequence is 13 residues long. The CDR3 loop is CASSETAGNTIYF. CDR3 nucleotide sequence: TGTGCCAGCAGTGAAACAGCTGGAAACACCATATATTTT.

The V gene is TRBV19, the J gene TRBJ1-5, with D unresolved. The CDR3 is made up of 13 amino acids. Deletions cut 4 bases from V and 4 bases from J, with 8 bases between. The germline gives CDR1 LNHDA, CDR2 SQIVND (reference sequence). CDR3 region: CASSSYMNQPQHF. CDR3 in DNA: TGTGCCAGTAGTAGCTACATGAATCAGCCCCAGCATTTT.

As for this clone: At one end, the junction sequence differs from germline, possibly due to a read error. The chain has TRBV7-7 and TRBJ2-7; TRBD1 matches at 9 bases. Germline CDR1 SSHAT, CDR2 FNYEAQ (reference sequence). The CDR3 loop spans 14 amino acids. This chain's CDR3 is CASSPEQGAAEQYF. CDR3 coding DNA: TGTGCTAGCAGCCCCGAACAGGGGGCGGCCGAGCAGTACTTC.

The chain couples TRBV4-1 to TRBJ2-7, with TRBD1 matching 9 bases. Germline V gene sequence: CDR1 MGHRA, CDR2 YSYEKL. The J segment lost 4 bases and the V segment lost 0 bases, leaving 10 bases of the junction unmatched. This CDR3 region has 17 residues. The CDR3 sequence is CASSQEASGTGIYEQYF. CDR3 in DNA: TGCGCCAGCAGCCAAGAGGCTTCAGGGACAGGGATTTACGAGCAGTACTTC.

The chain combines TRBV5-1 with TRBJ2-7; 9 bases fit TRBD1. The CDR3 covers 12 residues. CDR1 and CDR2 (germline): SGHRS, YFSETQ. V was pared by 3 bases and J by 5 bases, with 0 bases of the junction left unmatched. CDR3 nucleotide sequence: TGCGCCAGCAGCTGGGACAGGGACGAGCAGTACTTC. This translates into CASSWDRDEQYF. Based on the CDR3 plus reference TRBV5-1 and TRBJ2-7, the full variable domain is KAGVTQTPRYLIKTRGQQVTLSCSPISGHRSVSWYQQTPGQGLQFLFEYFSETQRNKGNFPGRFSGRQFSNSRSEMNVSTLELGDSALYLCASSWDRDEQYFGPGTRLTVT.

CDR3 residues: CSGGQGDGEQYF. The CDR3 DNA reads as TGCAGCGGAGGACAGGGGGACGGGGAGCAGTACTTC. V is TRBV29-1 and J is TRBJ2-5, with 10 bases identical to TRBD1. CDR3 length: 12 residues. V trimming: 7 bases; J trimming: 11 bases; junction bases outside the gene matches: 10. CDR1 and CDR2 (germline): SQVTM, ANQGSEA.

A single count supports this clone. V is TRBV5-1 and J is TRBJ2-7; TRBD1 might be the D (5 bases). V was shortened by 2 bases and J by 0 bases, with 9 bases between the two germline ends. The CDR3 is made up of 14 amino acids. CDR1 and CDR2 from the germline V gene are SGHRS and YFSETQ. CDR3 sequence reads: CASSFGAISYEQYF. The CDR3 bases are TGCGCCAGCAGCTTTGGGGCCATCTCCTACGAGCAGTACTTC.

This rearrangement joins TRBV21-1 to TRBJ1-2; the table calls TRBD1, which could not be checked here. TRBV21-1 is a pseudogene. The CDR3 totals 15 residues. CDR3: CASSKLSRDSYGYTF. The CDR3 DNA reads as TGTGCCAGCAGCAAACTTTCCCGGGACAGCTATGGCTACACCTTC.

The chain employs TRBV6-4 and TRBJ2-6; D call uncertain. This CDR3 contains 15 residues. Germline CDR1 MRHNA, CDR2 SNTAGT. Trimming removed 7 bases at V and 1 base at J, with 11 bases between. CDR3 amino acids: CASTLWISGANVLTF. The CDR3 bases are TGTGCCAGCACCCTGTGGATATCTGGGGCCAACGTCCTGACTTTC.

This rearrangement joins TRBV7-9 to TRBJ2-1; the D is unclear. Germline CDR1 and CDR2: SEHNR and FQNEAQ (reference sequence). The CDR3 sequence is 12 residues long. Trimming cost V 4 bases and J 9 bases, with 10 bases left between them. CDR3 nucleotide sequence: TGTGCCAGCAGCTCCCGGGCCATTGAGCAGTTCTTC. Translated, it gives CASSSRAIEQFF. Full variable domain (outside the CDR3, taken from reference TRBV7-9 and TRBJ2-1): DTGVSQNPRHKITKRGQNVTFRCDPISEHNRLYWYRQTLGQGPEFLTYFQNEAQLEKSRLLSDRFSAERPKGSFSTLEIQRTEQGDSAMYLCASSSRAIEQFFGPGTRLTVL.

Notes on this clone: This sample also contains other DNA sequences that code for the same CDR3. J is TRBJ2-1 and V is TRBV27; TRBD1 is a possible D gene (6 bases). The CDR3 runs 14 residues. Trimming pared 2 bases from V and 5 bases from J, leaving 10 bases between. Germline V gene lookup returns CDR1 MNHEY and CDR2 SMNVEV (reference sequence). CDR3 DNA sequence: TGTGCCAGCAGTTTAAGGACAGCCGACAATGAGCAGTTCTTC. It encodes CASSLRTADNEQFF.